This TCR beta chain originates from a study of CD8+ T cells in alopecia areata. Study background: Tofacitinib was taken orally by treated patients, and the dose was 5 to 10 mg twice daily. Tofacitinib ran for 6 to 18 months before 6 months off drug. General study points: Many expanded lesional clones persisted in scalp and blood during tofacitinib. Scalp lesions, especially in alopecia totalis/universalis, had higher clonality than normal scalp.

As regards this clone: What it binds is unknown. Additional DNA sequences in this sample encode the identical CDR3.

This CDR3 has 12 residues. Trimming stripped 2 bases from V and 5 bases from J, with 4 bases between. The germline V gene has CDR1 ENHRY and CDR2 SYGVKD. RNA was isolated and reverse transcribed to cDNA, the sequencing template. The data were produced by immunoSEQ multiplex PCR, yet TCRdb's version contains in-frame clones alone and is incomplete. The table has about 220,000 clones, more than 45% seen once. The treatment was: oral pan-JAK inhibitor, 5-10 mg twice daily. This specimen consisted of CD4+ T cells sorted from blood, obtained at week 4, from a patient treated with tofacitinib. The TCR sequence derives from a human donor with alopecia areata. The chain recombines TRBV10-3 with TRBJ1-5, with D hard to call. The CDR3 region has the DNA TGTGCCATCAGTGAGAGAGATCAGCCCCAGCATTTT. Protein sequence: CAISERDQPQHF.